This T cell receptor beta chain was recorded in a study of post-analysis software for immune sequencing data. The study, taken as a whole, reports: The normalized Chao1 diversity of multiple sclerosis patients was significantly lower than that of controls. Higher frequency in patients than in controls was seen for roughly five TRBV segments, with TRBV5-6, TRBV5-1 and TRBV20-1 among them.

As for this clonotype: The antigen remains unidentified.

The CDR3 spans 15 residues. Germline V gene sequence: CDR1 SGHTA, CDR2 FQGNSA. Deletions cut 1 base from V and 4 bases from J, with 14 bases between. Unique-molecular-identifier-tagged TCR beta cDNA libraries were used. TCRdb itself ran the PCR reads through MiXCR, one entry per CDR3 protein. The sample carries roughly 800,000 distinct CDR3 sequences, more than 45% recorded once. The rearrangement uses TRBV7-2 and TRBJ2-7, with D possibly matching TRBD1 (5 bases). The TCR comes from a girl under 18 with multiple sclerosis. The source material was blood. CDR3 residues: CASSLGQGGGYEQYF. The CDR3 DNA is TGTGCCAGCAGCTTAGGTCAGGGTGGTGGTTACGAGCAGTACTTC.